This T cell receptor (beta chain) was recovered during a study of blood T cell repertoires in COVID-19 (dated by TCRdb to 2020 to 2022). Turning to the overall study: The collaborator samples originated in the United States, Italy and Spain and spanned the acute and convalescent phases of COVID-19. The material from the prospective study consisted of cDNA or gDNA derived from T cells, B-cell-depleted T cells, or PBMCs. The dataset comprised deeply sampled blood TCRbeta repertoires from subjects exposed to, actively infected with, or recovered from COVID-19. A freely available public database, intended as a resource for researchers studying the immune response to SARS-CoV-2, is where the repertoires were released. The samples were drawn from two sources: the first 160 participants of the ongoing ImmuneRACE study, and some 1,300 subjects contributed by 6 global collaborators. Nearly every sample came with metadata listing a de-identified subject ID, COVID-19 status, age in years and sex. Where available, HLA class I and class II types were obtained from metadata supplied by the sample provider rather than from assay-based typing. General findings and caveats noted by the study authors: How much clinical and demographic metadata was included differed by source and by participant, and the metadata was provided uncurated.

Note on this clone: Its antigen remains undetermined. No qualities accompany the bases; no much larger clone lies one base away.

Participants in the prospective study were aged roughly 18 to 89 years, lived in about two dozen United States geographic areas, and enrolled through a virtual design. To assign participants to cohorts, the prospective study relied on clinical history that participants themselves reported in a screening survey and a study questionnaire. Mobile phlebotomists in the prospective study collected whole blood, serum and a nasopharyngeal or oropharyngeal swab from every participant. Additional blood draws and questionnaires over an approximately 2-month period could optionally be provided by prospective study participants. Prospective study blood samples were shipped either frozen or at room temperature before DNA extraction. TCRbeta CDR3 regions were amplified from genomic DNA using the immunoSEQ Assay, a bias-controlled multiplex PCR. In the authors' own workflow: Within the assay, amplification of reference gene primers was used to estimate how many nucleated cells each sample contained. To quantify the absolute abundance of each unique TCRbeta CDR3 rearrangement, sequence reads were collapsed and filtered. For each sample, productive Simpson clonality was calculated by taking the square root of Simpson's diversity index across productive rearrangements. TCRdb mirrors the immuneACCESS table, restricted to in-frame sequences. Some clones are absent from its copies; in checked studies, under half trace to an unresolved V gene, and the reason for the others is unknown. V and J calls and clone size are as listed in that table; D and trimming were resolved from the DNA. Here the sample has over 200,000 clones; about 91% occur a single time. The ten largest make up around 2.5% of the sample.

Its CDR3 holds 16 amino acids, cysteine through phenylalanine. Only the CDR3 portion is preserved as DNA: 48 bases, with reading frame beginning at the first base. CDR1 is given as MGHDK and CDR2 as SYGVNS, both from the germline V gene. V lost 8 bases and J lost 6 bases, and the count of bases not matched to a germline gene is 15. The sequence derives from a woman aged 40 to 50 with acute COVID-19. Sequencing was performed on PBMCs or T cells enriched from blood (not recorded which). The rearrangement combines TRBV25-1 with TRBJ2-3, with 9 central nucleotides matching TRBD2. The DNA sequence is given as TGTGCCAGCGCCAACTTAGCGGGGGCACTCGGGGATACGCAGTATTTT. Its protein product is CASANLAGALGDTQYF.